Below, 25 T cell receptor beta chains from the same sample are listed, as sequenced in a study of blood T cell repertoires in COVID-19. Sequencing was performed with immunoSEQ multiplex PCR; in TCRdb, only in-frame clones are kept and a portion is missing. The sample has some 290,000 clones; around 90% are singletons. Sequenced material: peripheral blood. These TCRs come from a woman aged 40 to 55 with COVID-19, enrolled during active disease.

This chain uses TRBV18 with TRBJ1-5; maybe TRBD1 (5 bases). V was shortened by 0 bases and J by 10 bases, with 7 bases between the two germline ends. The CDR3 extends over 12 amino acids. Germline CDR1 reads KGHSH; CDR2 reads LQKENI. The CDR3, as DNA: TGTGCCAGCTCACCACCCGGGGGACCCCAGCATTTT. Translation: CASSPPGGPQHF.

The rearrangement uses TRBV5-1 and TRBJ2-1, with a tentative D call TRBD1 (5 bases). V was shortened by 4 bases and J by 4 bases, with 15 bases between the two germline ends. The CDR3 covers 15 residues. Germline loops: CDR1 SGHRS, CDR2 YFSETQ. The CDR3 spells CASSPRDMGYNEQFF. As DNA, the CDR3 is TGCGCCAGCAGCCCCAGGGATATGGGATACAATGAGCAGTTCTTC.

CDR3 in DNA: TGTGCCAGCAGTTACTCCGGCAGGATGCACACTGAAGCTTTCTTT. Translation gives CASSYSGRMHTEAFF. The rearrangement links TRBV6-5 to TRBJ1-1; D ambiguous. Trimming left V 0 bases short and J 3 bases short, with 11 bases between. The length of the CDR3 is 15 residues. Germline V CDR1 and CDR2: MNHEY, SVGAGI.

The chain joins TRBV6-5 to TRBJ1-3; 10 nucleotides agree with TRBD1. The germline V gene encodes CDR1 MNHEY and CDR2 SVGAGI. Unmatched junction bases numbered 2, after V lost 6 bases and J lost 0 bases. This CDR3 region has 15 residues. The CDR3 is CASRGQGLSGNTIYF. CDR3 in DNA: TGTGCCAGCAGGGGACAGGGGCTCTCTGGAAACACCATATATTTT.

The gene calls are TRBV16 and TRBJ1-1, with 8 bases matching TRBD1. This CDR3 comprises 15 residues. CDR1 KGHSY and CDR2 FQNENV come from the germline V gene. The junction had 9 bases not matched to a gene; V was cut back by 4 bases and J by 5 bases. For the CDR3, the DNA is TGTGCCAGCAGCCCAAGACAGGGGAGGGGGACTGAAGCTTTCTTT. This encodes CASSPRQGRGTEAFF. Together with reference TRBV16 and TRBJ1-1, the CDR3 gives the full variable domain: GEEVAQTPKHLVRGEGQKAKLYCAPIKGHSYVFWYQQVLKNEFKFLISFQNENVFDETGMPKERFSAKCLPNSPCSLEIQATKLEDSAVYFCASSPRQGRGTEAFFGQGTRLTVV.

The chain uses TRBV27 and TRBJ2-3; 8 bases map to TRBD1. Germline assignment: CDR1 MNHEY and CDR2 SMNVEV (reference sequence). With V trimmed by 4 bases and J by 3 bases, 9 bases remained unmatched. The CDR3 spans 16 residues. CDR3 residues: CASSYLPGQGTDTQYF. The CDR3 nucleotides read TGTGCCAGCAGTTATCTCCCCGGACAGGGAACAGATACGCAGTATTTT.

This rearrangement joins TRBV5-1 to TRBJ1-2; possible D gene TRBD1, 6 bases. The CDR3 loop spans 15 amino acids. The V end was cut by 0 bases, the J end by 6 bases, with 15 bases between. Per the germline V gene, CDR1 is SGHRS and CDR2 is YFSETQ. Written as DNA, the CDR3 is TGCGCCAGCAGCTTGGCCTTACAGGGAAAGGATGGCTACACCTTC. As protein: CASSLALQGKDGYTF.

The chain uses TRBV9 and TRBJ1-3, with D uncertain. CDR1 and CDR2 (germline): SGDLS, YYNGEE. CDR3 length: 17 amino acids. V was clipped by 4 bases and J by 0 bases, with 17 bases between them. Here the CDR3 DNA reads TGTGCCAGCAGCCTTACCCTACAGCTTTCCTCTGGAAACACCATATATTTT. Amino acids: CASSLTLQLSSGNTIYF.

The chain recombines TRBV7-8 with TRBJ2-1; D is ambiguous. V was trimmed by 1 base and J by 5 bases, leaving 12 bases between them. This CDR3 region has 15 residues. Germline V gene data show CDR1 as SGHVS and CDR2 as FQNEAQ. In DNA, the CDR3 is TGTGCCAGCAGCTTAGGCCGACAAAGTCACAATGAGCAGTTCTTC. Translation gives CASSLGRQSHNEQFF.

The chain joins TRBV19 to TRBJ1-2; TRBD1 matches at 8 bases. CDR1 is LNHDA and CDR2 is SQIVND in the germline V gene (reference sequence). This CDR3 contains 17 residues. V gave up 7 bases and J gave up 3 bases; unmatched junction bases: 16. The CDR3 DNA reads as TGTGCCAGTACTCCGAGGGGCAGGGGGCAAGTAGACTATGGCTACACCTTC. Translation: CASTPRGRGQVDYGYTF.

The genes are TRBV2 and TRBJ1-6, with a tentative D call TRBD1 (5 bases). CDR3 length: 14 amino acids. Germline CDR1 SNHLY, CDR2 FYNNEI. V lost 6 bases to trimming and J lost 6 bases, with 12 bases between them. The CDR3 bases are TGTGCCAGCAGCCAGACAGATTTTAATTCACCCCTCCACTTT. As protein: CASSQTDFNSPLHF.

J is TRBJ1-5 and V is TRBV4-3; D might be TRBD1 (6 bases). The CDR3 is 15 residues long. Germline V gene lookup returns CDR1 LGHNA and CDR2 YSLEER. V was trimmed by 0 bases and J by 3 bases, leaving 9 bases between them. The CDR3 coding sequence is TGCGCCAGCAGCCAAGATGACAGGATCAATCAGCCCCAGCATTTT. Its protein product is CASSQDDRINQPQHF.

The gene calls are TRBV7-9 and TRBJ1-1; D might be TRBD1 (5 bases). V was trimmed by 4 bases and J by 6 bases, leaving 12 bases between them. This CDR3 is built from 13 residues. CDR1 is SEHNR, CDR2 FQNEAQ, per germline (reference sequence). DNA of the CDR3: TGTGCCAGCAGCTGGAGGGGAGGTTCTGAAGCTTTCTTT. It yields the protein CASSWRGGSEAFF.

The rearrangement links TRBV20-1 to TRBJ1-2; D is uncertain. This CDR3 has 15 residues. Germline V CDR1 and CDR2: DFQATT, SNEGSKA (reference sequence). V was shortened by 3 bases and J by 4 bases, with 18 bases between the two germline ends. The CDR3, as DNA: TGCAGTGCTAGTATCGGCGGGTCCTCCCTCTATGGCTACACCTTC. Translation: CSASIGGSSLYGYTF.

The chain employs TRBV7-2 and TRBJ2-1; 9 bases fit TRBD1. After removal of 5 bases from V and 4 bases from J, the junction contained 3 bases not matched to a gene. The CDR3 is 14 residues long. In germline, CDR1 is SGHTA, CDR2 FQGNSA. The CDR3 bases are TGTGCCAGCAGCATCGGGACAGGGTACAATGAGCAGTTCTTC. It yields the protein CASSIGTGYNEQFF.

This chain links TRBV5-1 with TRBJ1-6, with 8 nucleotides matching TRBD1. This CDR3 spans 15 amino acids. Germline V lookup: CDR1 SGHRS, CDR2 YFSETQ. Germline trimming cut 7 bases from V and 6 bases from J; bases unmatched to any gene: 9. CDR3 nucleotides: TGCGCCAGCCAAGCAAACAGGGGGTTTAATTCACCCCTCCACTTT. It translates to CASQANRGFNSPLHF.

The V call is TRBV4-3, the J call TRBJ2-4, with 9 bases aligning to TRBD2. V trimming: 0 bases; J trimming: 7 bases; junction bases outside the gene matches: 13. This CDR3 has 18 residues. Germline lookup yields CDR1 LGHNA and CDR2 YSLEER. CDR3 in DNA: TGCGCCAGCAGCCAAGAGGGCCGTGGCGGGAGGGCAGGGAACATTCAGTACTTC. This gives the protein CASSQEGRGGRAGNIQYF.

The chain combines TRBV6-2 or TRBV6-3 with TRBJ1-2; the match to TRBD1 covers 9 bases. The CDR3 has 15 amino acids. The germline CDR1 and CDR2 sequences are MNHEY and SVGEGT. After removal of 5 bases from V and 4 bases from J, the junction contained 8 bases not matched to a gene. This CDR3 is CASSTPGQGRYGYTF. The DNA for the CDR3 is TGTGCCAGCAGTACGCCGGGACAGGGACGCTATGGCTACACCTTC.

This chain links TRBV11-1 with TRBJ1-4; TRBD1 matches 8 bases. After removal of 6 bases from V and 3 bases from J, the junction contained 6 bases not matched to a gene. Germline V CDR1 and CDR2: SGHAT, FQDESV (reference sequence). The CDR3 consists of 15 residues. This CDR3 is CASRRGQGANEKLFF. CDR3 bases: TGTGCCAGCAGACGTGGACAGGGCGCTAATGAAAAACTGTTTTTT. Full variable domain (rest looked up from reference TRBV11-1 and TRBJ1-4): EAEVAQSPRYKITEKSQAVAFWCDPISGHATLYWYRQILGQGPELLVQFQDESVVDDSQLPKDRFSAERLKGVDSTLKIQPAELGDSAMYLCASRRGQGANEKLFFGSGTQLSVL.

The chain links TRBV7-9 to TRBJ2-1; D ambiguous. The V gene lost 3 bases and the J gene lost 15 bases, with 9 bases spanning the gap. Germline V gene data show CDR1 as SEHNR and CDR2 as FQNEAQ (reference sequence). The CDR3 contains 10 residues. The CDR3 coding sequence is TGTGCCAGCAGCTTGACAAGCTGGTTCTTC. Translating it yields CASSLTSWFF.

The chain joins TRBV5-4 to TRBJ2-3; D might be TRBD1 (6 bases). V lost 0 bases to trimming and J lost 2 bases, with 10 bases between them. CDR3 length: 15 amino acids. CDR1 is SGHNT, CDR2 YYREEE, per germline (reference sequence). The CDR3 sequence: CASSLATGTTDTQYF. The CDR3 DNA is TGTGCCAGCAGCTTGGCAACAGGGACCACAGATACGCAGTATTTT.

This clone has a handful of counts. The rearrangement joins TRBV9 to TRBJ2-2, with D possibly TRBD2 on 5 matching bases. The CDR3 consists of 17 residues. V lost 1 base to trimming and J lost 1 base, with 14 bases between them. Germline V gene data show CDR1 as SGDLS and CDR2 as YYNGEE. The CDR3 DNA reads TGTGCCAGCAGCGTAAGGAGGAGTGAGGGGAACACCGGGGAGCTGTTTTTT. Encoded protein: CASSVRRSEGNTGELFF.

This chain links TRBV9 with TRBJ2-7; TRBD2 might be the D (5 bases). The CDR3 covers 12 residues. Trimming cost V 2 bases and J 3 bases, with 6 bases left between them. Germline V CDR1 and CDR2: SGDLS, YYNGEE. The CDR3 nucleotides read TGTGCCAGCAGCGTTGGACTCTACGAGCAGTACTTC. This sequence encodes CASSVGLYEQYF.

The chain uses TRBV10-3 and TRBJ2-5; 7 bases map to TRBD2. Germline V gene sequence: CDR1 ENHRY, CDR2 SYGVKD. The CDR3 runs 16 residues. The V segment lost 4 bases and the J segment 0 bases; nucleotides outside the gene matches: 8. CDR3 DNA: TGTGCCATCAGTGCCCGGACGGGGGGTTACCAAGAGACCCAGTACTTC. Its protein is CAISARTGGYQETQYF.

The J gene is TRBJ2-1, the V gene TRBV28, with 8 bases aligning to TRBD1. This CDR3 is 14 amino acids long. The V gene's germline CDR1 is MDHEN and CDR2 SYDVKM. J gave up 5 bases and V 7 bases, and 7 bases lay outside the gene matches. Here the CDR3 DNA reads TGTGCCAGCATCCGGACAGGGAGCGACAATGAGCAGTTCTTC. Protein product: CASIRTGSDNEQFF.